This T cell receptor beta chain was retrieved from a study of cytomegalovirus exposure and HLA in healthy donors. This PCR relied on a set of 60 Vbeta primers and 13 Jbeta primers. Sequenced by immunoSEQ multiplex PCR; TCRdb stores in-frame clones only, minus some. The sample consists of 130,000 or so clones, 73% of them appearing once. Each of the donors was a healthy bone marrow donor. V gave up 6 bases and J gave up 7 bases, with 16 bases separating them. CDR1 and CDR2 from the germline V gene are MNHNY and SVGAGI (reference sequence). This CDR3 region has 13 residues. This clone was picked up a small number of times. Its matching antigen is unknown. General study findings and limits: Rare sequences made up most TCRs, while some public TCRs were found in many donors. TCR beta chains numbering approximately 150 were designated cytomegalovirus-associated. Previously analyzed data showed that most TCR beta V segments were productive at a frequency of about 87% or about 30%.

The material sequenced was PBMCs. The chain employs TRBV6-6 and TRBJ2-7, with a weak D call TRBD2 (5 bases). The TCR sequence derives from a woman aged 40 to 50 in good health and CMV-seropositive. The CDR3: CASSNGVTGEQYF. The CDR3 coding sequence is TGTGCCAGCAGCAACGGCGTTACGGGGGAGCAGTACTTC.